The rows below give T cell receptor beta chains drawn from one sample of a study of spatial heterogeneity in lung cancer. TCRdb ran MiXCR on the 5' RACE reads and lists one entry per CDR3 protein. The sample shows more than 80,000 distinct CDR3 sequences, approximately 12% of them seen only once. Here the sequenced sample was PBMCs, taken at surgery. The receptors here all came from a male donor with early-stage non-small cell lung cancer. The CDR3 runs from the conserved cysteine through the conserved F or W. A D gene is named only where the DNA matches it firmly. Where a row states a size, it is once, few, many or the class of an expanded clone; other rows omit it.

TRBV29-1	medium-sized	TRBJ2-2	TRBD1	CSVSGGNTGELFF	TGCAGCGTTTCAGGGGGTAACACCGGGGAGCTGTTTTTT
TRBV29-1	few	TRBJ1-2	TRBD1	CSVQGAQVYGYTF	TGCAGCGTTCAGGGGGCGCAGGTCTATGGCTACACCTTC
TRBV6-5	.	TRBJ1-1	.	CASSPRGVLNTEAFF	TGTGCCAGCAGTCCCAGGGGAGTTCTGAACACTGAAGCTTTCTTT
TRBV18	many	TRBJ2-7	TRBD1	CASSSGQSYEQYF	TGTGCCAGCTCATCGGGACAGTCCTACGAGCAGTACTTC
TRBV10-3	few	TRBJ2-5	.	CAITPGERETQYF	TGTGCCATCACCCCAGGGGAACGAGAGACCCAGTACTTC
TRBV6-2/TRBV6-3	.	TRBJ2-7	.	CASSYMVYEQYF	TGTGCCAGCAGTTATATGGTCTACGAGCAGTACTTC
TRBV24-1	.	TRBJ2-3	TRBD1	CATSGPLTGGTDTQYF	TGTGCCACCAGTGGACCTCTGACAGGGGGCACAGATACGCAGTATTTT
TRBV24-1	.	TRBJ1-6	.	CATSEGDSPLHF	TGTGCCACCAGTGAGGGGGATTCACCCCTCCACTTT
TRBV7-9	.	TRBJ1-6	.	CASQRTENSPLHF	TGTGCCAGCCAGAGGACGGAAAATTCACCCCTCCACTTT
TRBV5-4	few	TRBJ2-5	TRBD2	CASSLTSGEQETQYF	TGTGCCAGCAGCTTGACTAGCGGGGAGCAAGAGACCCAGTACTTC